This T cell receptor beta chain was captured in a study of Ad26.COV2.S vaccination and SARS-CoV-2 variants. Study in general: In the COV1001 trial, the donor was in the Ad26.COV2.S arm. Overall study results and limits: Vaccine recipients surpassed placebo recipients in spike-specific TCR breadth. Vaccine and placebo recipients had similar non-spike TCR breadth.

Produced via immunoSEQ multiplex PCR; TCRdb's table is partial and in-frame only. Of about 410,000 clones in the sample, roughly nine tenths were seen once. Notes on this clone: Its antigen remains unidentified.

Treatment denoted: approximately 18 received Ad26.COV2.S at low or high dose, single or two shots; about 5 received placebo; per-sample allocation not given. Repertoires come from day 63 after the first vaccine or placebo injection. Donation came from an adult in Boston who was aged 18-55 years. Germline V gene data show CDR1 as LNHNV and CDR2 as YYDKDF (reference sequence). The CDR3 totals 15 residues. Trimming stripped 0 bases from V and 0 bases from J, with 5 bases between. The chain employs TRBV15 and TRBJ1-4, with no clear D. This clonotype originated in a person between 18 and 60 years old who received the Ad26.COV2.S COVID-19 vaccine or a placebo. Sequenced here: peripheral blood, sampled in a trial of Ad26.COV2.S vaccine versus placebo. In DNA form, the CDR3 reads TGTGCCACCAGCAGAGAGTATGCAACTAATGAAAAACTGTTTTTT. Protein product: CATSREYATNEKLFF.